The clone carrying this T cell receptor beta chain was found a few times. Its matching antigen is unknown. The data originate from a study of T-cell memory formation after mild COVID-19. For the study at large: TCR clusters were largely donor specific.

Notes on the study in general: Several responding clones turned up in pre-infection memory, indicating that cross-reactive memory may have taken part. Among clones peaking at day 37 in the second wave, SARS-CoV-2 specificity remained unconfirmed.

Germline assignment: CDR1 MNHNS and CDR2 SASEGT. V lost 5 bases and J lost 3; bases outside the gene matches: 9. The CDR3 runs to 15 residues. With constant-segment primers, 5'RACE yielded cDNA libraries of TCR alpha and TCR beta that carried sample barcodes and UMIs. TCRdb called the 5' RACE reads again in MiXCR, with one record for every CDR3 protein. The table lists 550,000 to 700,000 distinct CDR3 sequences, more than 15% of them singletons. Sequenced: PBMCs or a T cell subset sorted from them (not recorded which). The chain couples TRBV6-1 to TRBJ2-5; TRBD2 matches 7 bases. The clonotype originates from an adult woman who had mild COVID-19 (a few samples of this study predate the infection). Cell type and time point are not known. This chain's CDR3 is CASSNTGTTKETQYF. The CDR3 region has the DNA TGTGCCAGCAGTAATACCGGGACTACTAAAGAGACCCAGTACTTC.